What follows is one T cell receptor beta chain and its context. Its antigen remains unidentified. This entry belongs to a study of cytomegalovirus exposure and HLA in healthy donors. Study-level results: Later analysis showed most CMV-associated TCR beta chains appearing HLA-restricted. Earlier results showed most TCR beta V segments being productive about 87% or about 30% of the time. Investigators reported some 150 TCR beta chains as tied to cytomegalovirus.

The PCR contained 60 Vbeta and 13 Jbeta primers. Assay used: immunoSEQ multiplex PCR; TCRdb lists only in-frame clones, some missing. The profile shows 100,000 or so clones, 75% of them singletons. The V gene's germline CDR1 is SEHNR and CDR2 FQNEAQ (reference sequence). V was cut by 1 base and J by 7 bases, with 13 bases left in between. This CDR3 spans 14 amino acids. The receptor was isolated from a male donor in good health and CMV-seropositive. This chain links TRBV7-9 with TRBJ1-1, with no clear D. The sequenced sample consisted of PBMCs. CDR3 loop: CASSLVSGSGEAFF. The CDR3, as DNA: TGTGCCAGCAGCTTAGTTTCGGGGTCCGGTGAAGCTTTCTTT.